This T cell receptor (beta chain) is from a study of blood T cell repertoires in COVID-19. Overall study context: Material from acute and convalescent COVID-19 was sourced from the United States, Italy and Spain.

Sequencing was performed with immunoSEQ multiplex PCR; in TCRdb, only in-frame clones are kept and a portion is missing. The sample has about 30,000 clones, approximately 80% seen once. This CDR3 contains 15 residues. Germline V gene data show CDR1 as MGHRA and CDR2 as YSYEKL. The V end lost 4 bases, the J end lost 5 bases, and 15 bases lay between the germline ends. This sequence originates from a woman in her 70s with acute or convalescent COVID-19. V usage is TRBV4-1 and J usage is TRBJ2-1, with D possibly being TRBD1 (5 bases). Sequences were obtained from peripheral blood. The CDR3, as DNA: TGCGCCAGCAGCCCCCAGGGAAGGCAAAACAATGAGCAGTTCTTC. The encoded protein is CASSPQGRQNNEQFF.